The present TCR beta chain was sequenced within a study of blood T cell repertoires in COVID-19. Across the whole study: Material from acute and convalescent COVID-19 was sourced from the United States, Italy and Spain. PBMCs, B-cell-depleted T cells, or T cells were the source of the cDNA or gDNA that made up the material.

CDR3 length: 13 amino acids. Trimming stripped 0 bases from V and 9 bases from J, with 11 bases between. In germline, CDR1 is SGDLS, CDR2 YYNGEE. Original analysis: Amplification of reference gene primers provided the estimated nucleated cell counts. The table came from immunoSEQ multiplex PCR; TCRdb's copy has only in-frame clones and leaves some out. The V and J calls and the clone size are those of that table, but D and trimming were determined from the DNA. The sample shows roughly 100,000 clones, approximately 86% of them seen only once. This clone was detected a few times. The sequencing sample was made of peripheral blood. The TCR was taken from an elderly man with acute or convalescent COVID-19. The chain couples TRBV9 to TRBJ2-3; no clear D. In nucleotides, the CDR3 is TGTGCCAGCAGCGTAGAATCCCGGTCCACGCAGTATTTT. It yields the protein CASSVESRSTQYF.